This TCR beta chain was identified in a study of T-cell memory formation after mild COVID-19. General study points: While clones contracting from day 15 to 85 were balanced between CD4 and CD8, later expanders leaned CD4+.

The trim removed 3 bases at V and 0 bases at J, leaving 1 base unmatched. Germline lookup yields CDR1 LNHNV and CDR2 YYDKDF (reference sequence). The CDR3 consists of 15 residues. Details on this clonotype: Its antigen is not known.

TCRdb analysed the 5' RACE reads with MiXCR anew, one entry per CDR3 protein. In the table there are about 110,000 distinct CDR3 sequences, approximately 15% of which are singletons. The sequenced sample was PBMCs or a T cell subset sorted from them (not recorded which). The sequence came from an adult woman who had mild COVID-19 (a few samples of this study predate the infection). Cell type and time point are not known. The rearrangement uses TRBV15 and TRBJ2-3, with TRBD2 identical over 9 bases. The CDR3 spells CATSRRGGSTDTQYF. In nucleotides, the CDR3 is TGTGCCACCAGCAGGCGGGGGGGCAGCACAGATACGCAGTATTTT.